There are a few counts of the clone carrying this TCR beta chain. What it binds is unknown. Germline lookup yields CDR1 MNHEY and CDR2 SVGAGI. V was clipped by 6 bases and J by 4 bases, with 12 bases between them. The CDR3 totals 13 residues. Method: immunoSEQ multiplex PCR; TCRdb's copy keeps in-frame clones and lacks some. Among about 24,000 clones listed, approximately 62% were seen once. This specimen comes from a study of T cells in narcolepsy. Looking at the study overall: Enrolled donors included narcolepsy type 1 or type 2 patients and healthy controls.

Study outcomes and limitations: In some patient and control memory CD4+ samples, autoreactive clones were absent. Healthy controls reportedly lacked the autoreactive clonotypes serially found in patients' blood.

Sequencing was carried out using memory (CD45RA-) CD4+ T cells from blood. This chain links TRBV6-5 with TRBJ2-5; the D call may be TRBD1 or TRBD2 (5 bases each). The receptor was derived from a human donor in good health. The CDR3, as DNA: TGTGCCAGCAGACGGGGACGAAGAGAGACCCAGTACTTC. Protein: CASRRGRRETQYF.